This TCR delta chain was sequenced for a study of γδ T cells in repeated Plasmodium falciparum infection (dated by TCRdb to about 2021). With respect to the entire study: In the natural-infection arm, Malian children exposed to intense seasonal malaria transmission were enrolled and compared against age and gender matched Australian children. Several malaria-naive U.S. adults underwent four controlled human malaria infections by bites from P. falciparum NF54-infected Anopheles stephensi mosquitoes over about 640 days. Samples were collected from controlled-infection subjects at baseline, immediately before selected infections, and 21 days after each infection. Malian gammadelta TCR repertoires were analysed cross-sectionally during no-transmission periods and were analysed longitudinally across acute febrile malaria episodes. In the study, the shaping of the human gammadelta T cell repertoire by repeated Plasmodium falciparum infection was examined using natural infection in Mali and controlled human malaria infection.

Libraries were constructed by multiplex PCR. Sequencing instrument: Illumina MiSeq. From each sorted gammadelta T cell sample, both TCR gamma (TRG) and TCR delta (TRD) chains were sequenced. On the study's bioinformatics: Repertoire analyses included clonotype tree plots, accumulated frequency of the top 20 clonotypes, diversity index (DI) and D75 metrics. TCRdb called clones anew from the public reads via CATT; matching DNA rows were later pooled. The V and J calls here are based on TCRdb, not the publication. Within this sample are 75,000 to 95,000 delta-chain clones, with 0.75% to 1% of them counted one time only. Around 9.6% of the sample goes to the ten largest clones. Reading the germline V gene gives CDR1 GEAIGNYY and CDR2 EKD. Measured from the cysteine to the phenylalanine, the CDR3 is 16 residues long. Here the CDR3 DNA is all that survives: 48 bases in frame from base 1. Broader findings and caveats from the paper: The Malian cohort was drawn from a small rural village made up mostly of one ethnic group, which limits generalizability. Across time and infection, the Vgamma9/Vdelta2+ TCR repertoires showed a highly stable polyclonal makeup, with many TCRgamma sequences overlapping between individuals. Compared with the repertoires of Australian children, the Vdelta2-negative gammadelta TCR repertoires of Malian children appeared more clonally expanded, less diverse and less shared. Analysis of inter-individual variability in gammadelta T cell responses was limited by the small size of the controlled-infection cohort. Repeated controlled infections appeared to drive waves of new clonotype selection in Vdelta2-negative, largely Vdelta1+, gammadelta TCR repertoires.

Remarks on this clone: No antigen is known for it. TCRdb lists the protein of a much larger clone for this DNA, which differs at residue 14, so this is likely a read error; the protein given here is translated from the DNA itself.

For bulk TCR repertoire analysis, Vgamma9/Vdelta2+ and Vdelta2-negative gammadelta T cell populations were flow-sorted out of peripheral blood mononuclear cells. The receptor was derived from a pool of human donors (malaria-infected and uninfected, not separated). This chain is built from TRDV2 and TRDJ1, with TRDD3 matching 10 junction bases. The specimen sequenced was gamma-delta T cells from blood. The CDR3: CACDTSRGIRDDKHIF. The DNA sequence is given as TGTGCCTGTGACACAAGTCGGGGGATACGAGACGATAAACACATCTTT.